This note documents a single TCR beta chain sequence. These data originate in a study of shared T cell receptors in the human thymus. Germline V gene lookup returns CDR1 KGHSH and CDR2 LQKENI. The CDR3 covers 17 residues. Trimming cost V 4 bases and J 3 bases, with 18 bases left between them. Only in-frame clones appear in the TCRdb table, and some are missing; sequencing was by immunoSEQ multiplex PCR. The profile covers roughly 550,000 clones, with around three quarters appearing a single time and about 0.012% taken by the ten largest. The same data also went into a second study, on human thymus T cells.

V gene TRBV18 combines with J gene TRBJ1-4; D is unclear. Sample: thymocytes. This clonotype was obtained from a boy less than two years old with a congenital heart defect. The CDR3 region has the DNA TGTGCCAGCTCACTTGCGACAAACGAGGGAGCTAATGAAAAACTGTTTTTT. It is translated as CASSLATNEGANEKLFF.